One and the same sample provided the 2 T cell receptor beta chains below, sequenced in a study of shared clonotypes between healthy human individuals. Data came from immunoSEQ multiplex PCR; TCRdb stores just in-frame clones and leaves some out. The sample holds 2 million to 3 million clones, 80% to 95% seen once. The sample comprised naive CD4+ T cells from PBMCs. As for subset: CD45RA+ positively selected. The receptor source for this set is a young man in good health. Some clones in this sample may be carry-over from other donors' samples.

This clone was observed a single time. This CDR3 is also generated by other DNA sequences in the sample. The chain joins TRBV28 to TRBJ1-2; D call uncertain. Trimming left V 4 bases short and J 7 bases short, with 7 bases between. Germline V gene sequence: CDR1 MDHEN, CDR2 SYDVKM. The CDR3 extends over 11 amino acids. The CDR3 DNA sequence: TGTGCCAGCAGTTCCACGCGTGGCTACACCTTC. It is translated as CASSSTRGYTF.

The chain couples TRBV7-2 to TRBJ2-2; the D gene is possibly TRBD1 (6 bases). Trimming took 6 bases from V and 4 from J, leaving 21 bases between them. Germline V CDR1 and CDR2: SGHTA, FQGNSA. The CDR3 sequence is 17 residues long. The CDR3: CASSPQGQSTGTGELFF. The CDR3 DNA follows: TGTGCCAGCAGTCCACAGGGTCAGTCCACAGGCACCGGGGAGCTGTTTTTT.